These 20 T cell receptor beta chains were all obtained from the same sample, sequenced in a study of OX40 agonist ivuxolimab in advanced cancers. Library generation was performed with the immunoSEQ multiplex PCR assay. TCRdb's version of the immuneACCESS table is confined to in-frame rearrangements and falls short of the full clone set. An unresolved V gene accounts for under half of the shortfall where checked; the remainder is of unknown origin. The sample table contains fewer than 25,000 clones; only one count was recorded for approximately 83% of them. 8% to 9% of the sample belongs to the ten largest clones. The sequenced sample was CD4+ or CD8+ T cells sorted from blood, obtained in a trial of the OX40 agonist ivuxolimab. The receptors shown here come from an adult with an advanced solid tumor such as melanoma, head and neck, liver or kidney cancer.

The CDR3 DNA is TGTGCCAGCAGTTACGATCGCGGCTATGGCTACACCTTC. Protein product: CASSYDRGYGYTF. The chain recombines TRBV6-5 with TRBJ1-2; no reliable D call. The germline V and J ends were trimmed by 2 bases and 4 bases, with 8 bases remaining between them. The CDR3 runs 13 residues. CDR1 is MNHEY, CDR2 SVGAGI, per germline.

The chain combines TRBV11-2 with TRBJ2-1; TRBD1 matches 8 bases. The V and J ends lost 1 base and 6 bases, in that order; junction bases with no gene match: 8. The length of the CDR3 is 16 residues. Looked up from germline, CDR1 is SGHAT and CDR2 is FQNNGV. As DNA, the CDR3 is TGTGCCAGCAGCTTAGTGCAGGGGGCCGCCTCCAATGAGCAGTTCTTC. It translates to CASSLVQGAASNEQFF. Filled out from reference TRBV11-2 and TRBJ2-1, the complete variable domain reads EAGVAQSPRYKIIEKRQSVAFWCNPISGHATLYWYQQILGQGPKLLIQFQNNGVVDDSQLPKDRFSAERLKGVDSTLKIQPAKLEDSAVYLCASSLVQGAASNEQFFGPGTRLTVL.

The CDR3 spells CSVDSDGGPDTQYF. DNA for the CDR3: TGCAGCGTTGATTCCGACGGGGGTCCAGATACGCAGTATTTT. V is TRBV29-1 and J is TRBJ2-3; D is possibly TRBD2 (6 bases). Germline V lookup: CDR1 SQVTM, CDR2 ANQGSEA. The CDR3 length is 14 residues. Trimming removed 3 bases from V and 4 bases from J, with 14 bases in between.

The CDR3 bases are TGCGCCAGCAGCTTGGGTGGACAGAGCGAGCAGTACTTC. It codes for CASSLGGQSEQYF. The chain uses TRBV5-1 and TRBJ2-7; a weak D match, TRBD1 (6 bases). In germline, CDR1 is SGHRS, CDR2 YFSETQ. This CDR3 is built from 13 residues. The V and J ends lost 0 bases and 6 bases respectively, with 10 bases between them.

The chain recombines TRBV5-6 with TRBJ1-1; perhaps TRBD1 as D (6 bases). Between the trimmed V and J ends, which lost 5 bases and 3 bases, there was a span of 20 bases. CDR3 length: 16 amino acids. Germline-derived CDR1 and CDR2 are SGHDT and YYEEEE. The CDR3 sequence: CASSWGAEQQHTEAFF. CDR3 DNA: TGTGCCAGCAGTTGGGGGGCAGAACAGCAACACACTGAAGCTTTCTTT.

This clone was counted between two and nine times. The chain carries TRBV7-9 and TRBJ1-2, with TRBD1 matching 7 bases. This CDR3 spans 16 amino acids. CDR1 SEHNR and CDR2 FQNEAQ come from the germline V gene (reference sequence). The V gene end was trimmed by 5 bases and the J gene end by 2 bases; junction bases not matched to a gene: 11. CDR3 DNA: TGTGCCAGCAGCGCAGGGGGATTAGGGCTGAACTATGGCTACACCTTC. Residues: CASSAGGLGLNYGYTF.

This clone was counted between two and nine times. This rearrangement joins TRBV28 to TRBJ1-2, with 7 bases identical to TRBD1. Germline V gene data show CDR1 as MDHEN and CDR2 as SYDVKM. This CDR3 contains 16 residues. The J segment lost 3 bases and the V segment lost 4 bases, leaving 11 bases of the junction unmatched. The CDR3 DNA sequence: TGTGCCAGCAGTTCCGACTTGCCCGACAGGGACTATGGCTACACCTTC. The encoded protein is CASSSDLPDRDYGYTF.

This clone was seen once. The chain couples TRBV4-3 to TRBJ1-2, with a possible D match to TRBD1 (5 bases). Trimming removed 3 bases at V and 0 bases at J, with 11 bases between. Germline-derived CDR1 and CDR2 are LGHNA and YSLEER. There are 15 residues in the CDR3. The DNA for the CDR3 is TGCGCCAGCAGCCACCTCGGGGGAGCTAACTATGGCTACACCTTC. This translates into CASSHLGGANYGYTF.

The chain links TRBV7-2 to TRBJ1-1; a weak D match, TRBD1 (6 bases). The CDR3 length is 13 residues. V gave up 5 bases and J gave up 7 bases, with 14 bases separating them. CDR1 and CDR2 (germline): SGHTA, FQGNSA. The CDR3 region has the DNA TGTGCCAGCAGCGCTAGACAGGCGTATGAAGCTTTCTTT. The encoded protein is CASSARQAYEAFF.

The genes are TRBV2 and TRBJ1-3; weak D call: TRBD1 (5 bases). The V gene's germline CDR1 is SNHLY and CDR2 FYNNEI. This CDR3 comprises 13 residues. V was pared by 7 bases and J by 0 bases, with 7 bases between. CDR3 DNA sequence: TGTGCCAGCATCCAGGGCTCTGGAAACACCATATATTTT. As protein: CASIQGSGNTIYF. The complete variable domain, with remaining parts taken from reference TRBV2 and TRBJ1-3, reads EPEVTQTPSHQVTQMGQEVILRCVPISNHLYFYWYRQILGQKVEFLVSFYNNEISEKSEIFDDQFSVERPDGSNFTLKIRSTKLEDSAMYFCASIQGSGNTIYFGEGSWLTVV.

The chain is built from TRBV7-9 and TRBJ1-2; D is unresolved. Germline CDR1 SEHNR, CDR2 FQNEAQ (reference sequence). V was pared by 2 bases and J by 8 bases, with 6 bases between. This CDR3 region has 11 residues. The CDR3 is CASSLKGGYTF. CDR3 DNA: TGTGCCAGCAGCTTAAAAGGGGGCTACACCTTC.

This rearrangement joins TRBV4-1 to TRBJ2-1, with no clear D. V was cut by 8 bases and J by 2 bases, with 4 bases left in between. Germline V gene data show CDR1 as MGHRA and CDR2 as YSYEKL. This CDR3 comprises 11 residues. The CDR3 bases are TGCGCCAGCGGAACCTACAATGAGCAGTTCTTC. This codes for CASGTYNEQFF.

The chain is built from TRBV4-3 and TRBJ2-7, with 8 bases lining up with TRBD1. The CDR3 extends over 17 amino acids. The germline CDR1 and CDR2 sequences are LGHNA and YSLEER. Trimming took 0 bases from V and 2 from J; bases not matched to a gene: 9. Written as DNA, the CDR3 is TGCGCCAGCAGCCAAGACGTTGCGGGACAGGCGACCTACGAGCAGTACTTC. This translates into CASSQDVAGQATYEQYF.

The chain joins TRBV19 to TRBJ1-4; possibly TRBD1 for D (5 bases). V was shortened by 5 bases and J by 0 bases, with 10 bases between the two germline ends. Germline CDR1 LNHDA, CDR2 SQIVND (reference sequence). The CDR3 loop spans 15 amino acids. The chain's CDR3 is CASSGGPATNEKLFF. The DNA of the CDR3 is TGTGCCAGTAGTGGGGGACCGGCAACTAATGAAAAACTGTTTTTT.

The genes are TRBV7-9 and TRBJ2-5; weak D call: TRBD2 (5 bases). The CDR3 spans 15 residues. Germline V lookup: CDR1 SEHNR, CDR2 FQNEAQ (reference sequence). V dropped 5 bases and J dropped 5 bases, with 18 bases sitting between them. CDR3 region: CASSPEPGVWETQYF. The CDR3 bases are TGTGCCAGCAGCCCCGAACCCGGGGTTTGGGAGACCCAGTACTTC.

The CDR3 nucleotides are TGTGCCAGCACCGGGGGAGGGGTCGAGCAGTACTTC. It yields the protein CASTGGGVEQYF. The V gene is TRBV5-6, the J gene TRBJ2-7, with TRBD2 matching 7 bases. Germline lookup yields CDR1 SGHDT and CDR2 YYEEEE. This CDR3 region has 12 residues. V lost 6 bases, J lost 6 bases, and 6 bases stayed unmatched.

The V call is TRBV12-2, the J call TRBJ2-5. TRBV12-2 is listed as a pseudogene. This CDR3 spans 13 amino acids. CDR3 sequence: CASPPSFQETQYF. In DNA, the CDR3 is TGTGCAAGCCCGCCTTCCTTCCAAGAGACCCAGTACTTC.

V is TRBV7-9 and J is TRBJ2-7, with D perhaps given as TRBD1 or TRBD2 (6 bases each). This CDR3 comprises 12 residues. CDR1 and CDR2 from the germline V gene are SEHNR and FQNEAQ (reference sequence). V lost 7 bases, J lost 6 bases, and 13 bases lay in between. The CDR3 reads CASTIRGGEQYF. The CDR3 region has the DNA TGTGCCAGCACGATCAGGGGAGGCGAGCAGTACTTC.

The rearrangement links TRBV7-9 to TRBJ2-3, with D uncertain. The germline V and J ends were trimmed by 1 base and 2 bases, with 13 bases remaining between them. CDR1 is SEHNR, CDR2 FQNEAQ, per germline (reference sequence). CDR3 size: 16 residues. The CDR3 protein is CASSLGAGLHTDTQYF. As DNA, the CDR3 is TGTGCCAGCAGCTTAGGCGCAGGCCTACACACAGATACGCAGTATTTT.

The gene calls are TRBV7-6 and TRBJ1-1; 7 bases map to TRBD1. Germline CDR1 reads SGHVS; CDR2 reads FNYEAQ. This CDR3 region has 15 residues. V trimming: 5 bases; J trimming: 1 base; junction bases outside the gene matches: 7. CDR3 DNA: TGTGCCAGCAGCACGGACAGGTTGGGGAACACTGAAGCTTTCTTT. Amino acids: CASSTDRLGNTEAFF.